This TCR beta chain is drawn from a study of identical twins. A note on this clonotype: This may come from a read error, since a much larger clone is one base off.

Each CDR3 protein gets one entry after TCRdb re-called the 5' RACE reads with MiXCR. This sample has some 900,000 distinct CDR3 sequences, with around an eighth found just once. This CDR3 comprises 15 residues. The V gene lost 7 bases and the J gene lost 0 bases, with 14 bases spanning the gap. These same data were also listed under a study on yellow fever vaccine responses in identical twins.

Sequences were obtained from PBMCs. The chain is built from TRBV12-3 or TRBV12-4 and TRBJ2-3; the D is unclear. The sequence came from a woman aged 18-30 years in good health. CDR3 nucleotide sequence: TGTGCCAGCACCCCTTCCGAAGCTAGCACAGATACGCAGTATTTT. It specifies CASTPSEASTDTQYF.